This TCR beta chain was identified during a study of T cell repertoires in cytomegalovirus infection. Study-level background: Epitope selection comprised recently identified HLA-C-restricted CMV epitopes and well-studied HLA-B-restricted CMV epitopes. The study's findings and limits: Cumulated frequencies of public TCR beta families served to identify carriers of CMV plus the relevant HLA. Within the response measured ex vivo, HLA-C-restricted CMV-specific TCR beta clonotypes were dominant.

CDR1 is LGHNA and CDR2 is YSLEER in the germline V gene. V was shortened by 0 bases and J by 7 bases, with 13 bases between the two germline ends. The CDR3 has 15 amino acids. The sample holds a few counts of this clonotype. Its antigen remains unidentified. TCRdb re-analysed the reads in MiXCR, keeping a single row per CDR3 protein. In the table there are roughly 170,000 distinct CDR3 sequences, approximately 21% of which are singletons. This sample comprised CD8+ T cells from cultured PBMCs, obtained from culture after CMV antigen stimulation. The chain uses TRBV4-3 and TRBJ1-5; D not resolved. The source is a human donor in good health (CMV status not recorded). Some clones in this sample may be carry-over from other donors' samples. CDR3 loop: CASSQDWATGQPQHF. DNA for the CDR3: TGCGCCAGCAGCCAAGACTGGGCCACGGGGCAGCCCCAGCATTTT.